A single sample is the source of the 17 T cell receptor beta chains below, sequenced in a study of cytomegalovirus exposure and HLA in healthy donors. 60 Vbeta and 13 Jbeta primers were used in PCR. The repertoire was sequenced with immunoSEQ multiplex PCR; TCRdb's copy has only in-frame clones and lacks some. The sample shows some 150,000 clones, 80% to 90% of them seen only once. Sequenced material: PBMCs. These receptor sequences come from a man aged 50-60 years in good health and CMV-seropositive.

The CDR3, as DNA: TGTGCCAGCAAGAGGACTAGCCTGAGCTTAGAGACCCAGTACTTC. Translation gives CASKRTSLSLETQYF. The V call is TRBV6-1, the J call TRBJ2-5, with 8 nucleotides matching TRBD2. CDR3 size: 15 residues. The J segment lost 4 bases and the V segment lost 7 bases, leaving 11 bases of the junction unmatched. Germline loops: CDR1 MNHNS, CDR2 SASEGT.

This clone showed up just a few times. The chain carries TRBV11-2 and TRBJ1-3; D is unresolved. The CDR3 has 15 residues. V was trimmed by 1 base and J by 0 bases, leaving 7 bases between them. Germline values: CDR1 SGHAT, CDR2 FQNNGV. The DNA of the CDR3 is TGTGCCAGCAGCTTAGGGGAGATCTCTGGAAACACCATATATTTT. Amino acids: CASSLGEISGNTIYF.

The chain couples TRBV7-9 to TRBJ2-1; TRBD1 might be the D (6 bases). V dropped 5 bases and J dropped 0 bases, with 11 bases sitting between them. The CDR3 totals 15 residues. Germline V CDR1 and CDR2: SEHNR, FQNEAQ (reference sequence). The CDR3 reads CASSHPDSSYNEQFF. The CDR3 nucleotides are TGTGCCAGCAGCCACCCGGACAGCTCCTACAATGAGCAGTTCTTC.

The chain employs TRBV5-1 and TRBJ2-3, with TRBD2 matching 8 bases. Germline CDR1 and CDR2: SGHRS and YFSETQ. The CDR3 extends over 16 amino acids. Germline trimming cut 0 bases from V and 2 bases from J; bases unmatched to any gene: 5. The CDR3 loop is CASSLGAGGFTDTQYF. The DNA for the CDR3 is TGCGCCAGCAGCTTGGGGGCGGGAGGCTTCACAGATACGCAGTATTTT.

The V call is TRBV4-1, the J call TRBJ1-4, with a possible D match to TRBD1 (5 bases). This CDR3 spans 15 amino acids. Trimming cost V 0 bases and J 8 bases, with 13 bases left between them. Germline CDR1 reads MGHRA; CDR2 reads YSYEKL. CDR3 in DNA: TGCGCCAGCAGCCAAGAGTCGGGGGTGGACGAAAAACTGTTTTTT. Translation: CASSQESGVDEKLFF.

This chain joins TRBV29-1 and TRBJ1-1; possibly TRBD1 for D (5 bases). V lost 7 bases, J lost 2 bases, and 17 bases lay in between. The germline CDR1 and CDR2 sequences are SQVTM and ANQGSEA. This CDR3 has 14 amino acids. CDR3 sequence: CSGDIWQGNTEAFF. CDR3 coding DNA: TGCAGCGGCGATATATGGCAGGGTAACACTGAAGCTTTCTTT.

The genes are TRBV13 and TRBJ1-2, with TRBD1 matching 7 bases. The CDR3 covers 13 residues. Germline V gene data show CDR1 as PRHDT and CDR2 as FYEKMQ (reference sequence). Germline trimming cut 5 bases from V and 4 bases from J; bases unmatched to any gene: 4. In nucleotides, the CDR3 is TGTGCCAGCAGCCGGGACAGATCCTATGGCTACACCTTC. It codes for CASSRDRSYGYTF.

The rearrangement joins TRBV5-5 to TRBJ2-7, with D maybe TRBD1 (5 bases). Germline CDR1 is SGHKS and CDR2 is YYEKEE (reference sequence). There are 12 residues in the CDR3. Trimming removed 5 bases at V and 3 bases at J, with 9 bases between. DNA for the CDR3: TGTGCCAGCAGTTACAGGAACTACGAGCAGTACTTC. Translating it yields CASSYRNYEQYF.

The chain combines TRBV4-1 with TRBJ2-7; maybe TRBD1 (6 bases). Germline V gene sequence: CDR1 MGHRA, CDR2 YSYEKL. V lost 1 base, J lost 2 bases, and 12 bases lay in between. CDR3 size: 15 residues. CDR3 region: CASSQVRTVTYEQYF. The CDR3, as DNA: TGCGCCAGCAGCCAAGTCCGGACAGTAACCTACGAGCAGTACTTC.

The rearrangement joins TRBV30 to TRBJ1-1; no clear D. V was clipped by 0 bases and J by 7 bases, with 9 bases between them. Germline assignment: CDR1 GTSNPN and CDR2 SVGIG (reference sequence). CDR3 length: 12 amino acids. In DNA, the CDR3 is TGTGCCTGGAGTGTATGGGAGGGTGAAGCTTTCTTT. This sequence encodes CAWSVWEGEAFF.

As concerns this clone: The junction departs from the called germline gene at one end, perhaps through a read error. This sequence joins TRBV4-3 and TRBJ1-2, with D maybe TRBD1 (5 bases). The CDR3 has 15 amino acids. Germline lookup yields CDR1 LGHNA and CDR2 YSLEER. This CDR3 is CAGSQAFHQRGGYTF. Written as DNA, the CDR3 is TGCGCCGGCAGCCAAGCTTTCCACCAACGGGGGGGCTACACCTTC.

The chain links TRBV2 to TRBJ1-4; 11 nucleotides match TRBD1. From germline, CDR1 is SNHLY and CDR2 FYNNEI. Germline trimming cut 8 bases from V and 5 bases from J; bases unmatched to any gene: 4. The CDR3 contains 14 residues. The CDR3 nucleotides read TGTGCCAGCCGGGGGGACAGGGGGAATGAAAAACTGTTTTTT. Protein product: CASRGDRGNEKLFF.

V is TRBV9 and J is TRBJ1-2; 8 bases match TRBD1. CDR3 length: 15 amino acids. Germline V CDR1 and CDR2: SGDLS, YYNGEE. The trim removed 3 bases at V and 2 bases at J, leaving 6 bases unmatched. DNA of the CDR3: TGTGCCAGCAGCGCCAACAGGGGGTCCAACTATGGCTACACCTTC. Translating it yields CASSANRGSNYGYTF.

The chain recombines TRBV28 with TRBJ2-1; D might be TRBD2 (6 bases). The germline gives CDR1 MDHEN, CDR2 SYDVKM. CDR3 length equals 14 residues. Trimming stripped 8 bases from V and 0 bases from J, with 11 bases between. This chain's CDR3 is CASGDGSSYNEQFF. The DNA of the CDR3 is TGTGCCAGCGGCGACGGGAGCTCCTACAATGAGCAGTTCTTC.

This CDR3 is CASSPRGTGREYTEAFF. The CDR3, as DNA: TGTGCCAGCTCTCCTCGGGGGACAGGGAGGGAGTACACTGAAGCTTTCTTT. The gene calls are TRBV18 and TRBJ1-1; 9 bases agree with TRBD1. Trimming at V came to 6 bases and at J to 3 bases, leaving 14 bases not matched to a gene. The CDR3 contains 17 residues. The germline CDR1 and CDR2 sequences are KGHSH and LQKENI.

V is TRBV5-1 and J is TRBJ2-2; D may be TRBD1 (6 bases). The CDR3 is made up of 15 amino acids. Trimming took 5 bases from V and 0 from J, leaving 11 bases between them. Germline V CDR1 and CDR2: SGHRS, YFSETQ. This CDR3 is CASRGGTPNTGELFF. Written as DNA, the CDR3 is TGCGCCAGCAGGGGTGGGACACCGAACACCGGGGAGCTGTTTTTT.

The gene calls are TRBV7-2 and TRBJ1-5; D is possibly TRBD1 (6 bases). The CDR3 is made up of 14 amino acids. The V gene's germline CDR1 is SGHTA and CDR2 FQGNSA. Trimming shortened V by 5 bases and J by 3 bases, and 11 bases separated the two germline ends. CDR3 residues: CASSPDSFNQPQHF. CDR3 in DNA: TGTGCCAGCAGCCCGGACAGTTTCAATCAGCCCCAGCATTTT.